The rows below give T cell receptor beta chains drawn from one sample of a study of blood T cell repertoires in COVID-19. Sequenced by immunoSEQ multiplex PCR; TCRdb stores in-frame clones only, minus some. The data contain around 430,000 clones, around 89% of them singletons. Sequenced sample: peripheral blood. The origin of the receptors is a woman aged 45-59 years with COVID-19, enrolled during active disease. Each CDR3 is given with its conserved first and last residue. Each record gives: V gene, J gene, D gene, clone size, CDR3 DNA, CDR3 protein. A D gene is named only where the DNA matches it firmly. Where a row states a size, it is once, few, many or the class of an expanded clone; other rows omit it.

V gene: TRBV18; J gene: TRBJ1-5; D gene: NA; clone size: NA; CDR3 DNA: TGTGCCAGCTCACCGCGACGGGGGGACCAGCCCCAGCATTTT; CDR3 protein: CASSPRRGDQPQHF
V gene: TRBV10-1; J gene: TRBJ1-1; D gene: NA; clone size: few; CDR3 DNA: TGCGCCAGCCGGGAGGGGCTGAACACTGAAGCTTTCTTT; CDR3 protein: CASREGLNTEAFF
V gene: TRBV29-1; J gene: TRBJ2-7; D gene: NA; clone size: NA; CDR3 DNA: TGCAGCGTTGGGCCGGGACACTCCTACGAGCAGTACTTC; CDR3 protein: CSVGPGHSYEQYF
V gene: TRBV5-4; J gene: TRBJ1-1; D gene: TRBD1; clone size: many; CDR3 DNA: TGTGCCAGCAGCGAGGGACAGGGAAGGGGGAACACTGAAGCTTTCTTT; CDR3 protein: CASSEGQGRGNTEAFF
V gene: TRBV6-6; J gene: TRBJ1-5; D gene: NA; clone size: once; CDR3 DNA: TGTGCCAGCAGTTACTCGGACTATCAGCCCCAGCATTTT; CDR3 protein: CASSYSDYQPQHF
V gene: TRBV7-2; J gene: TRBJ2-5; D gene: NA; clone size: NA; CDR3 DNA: TGTGCCAGCAGCTTGGGACTTCGCCCCGAGACCCAGTACTTC; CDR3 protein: CASSLGLRPETQYF
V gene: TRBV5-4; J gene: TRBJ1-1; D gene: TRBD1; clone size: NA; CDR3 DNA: TGTGCCAGCAGGAGGACAGGGGGCACTGAAGCTTTCTTT; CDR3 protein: CASRRTGGTEAFF
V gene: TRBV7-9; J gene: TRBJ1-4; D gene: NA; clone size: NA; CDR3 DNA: TGTGCCAGCAGCTTTGAAGGCAGGGCCGGTGAAAAACTGTTTTTT; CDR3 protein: CASSFEGRAGEKLFF
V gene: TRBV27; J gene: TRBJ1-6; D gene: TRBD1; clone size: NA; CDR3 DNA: TGTGCCAGCAGTTCGGGGACAGGGGACGTCTCACCCCTCCACTTT; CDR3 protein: CASSSGTGDVSPLHF
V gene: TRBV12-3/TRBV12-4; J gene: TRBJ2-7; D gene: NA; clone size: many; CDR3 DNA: TGTGCCAGCAAGAGCGACTCTTCCTACGAGCAGTACTTC; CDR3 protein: CASKSDSSYEQYF
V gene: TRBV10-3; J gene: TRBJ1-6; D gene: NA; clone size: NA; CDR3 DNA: TGTGCCATCAGGGGTCTTGGCGGAGAGGAACGCTTT; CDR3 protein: CAIRGLGGEERF
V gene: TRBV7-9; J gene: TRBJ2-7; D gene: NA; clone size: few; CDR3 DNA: TGTGCCAGCAGACGCGACGCTAGCGTAACCTACGAGCAGTACTTC; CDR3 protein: CASRRDASVTYEQYF
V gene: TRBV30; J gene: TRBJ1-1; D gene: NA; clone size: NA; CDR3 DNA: TGTGCCTGGAGTCTACAGGTGGTCGCTTTCTTT; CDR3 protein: CAWSLQVVAFF
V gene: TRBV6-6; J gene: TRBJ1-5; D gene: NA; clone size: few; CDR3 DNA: TGTGCCAGCAGTTACGACGGTAGAACAGGTGGGCATTTT; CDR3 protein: CASSYDGRTGGHF
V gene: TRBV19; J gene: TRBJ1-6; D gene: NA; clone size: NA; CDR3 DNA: TGTGCCAGTAGTATCCGGTCGGGTTCACCCCTCCACTTT; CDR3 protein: CASSIRSGSPLHF
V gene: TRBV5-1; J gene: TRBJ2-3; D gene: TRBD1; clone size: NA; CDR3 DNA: TGCGCCAGCAACCCCGAGACAGGGAGCACAGATACGCAGTATTTT; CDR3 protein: CASNPETGSTDTQYF
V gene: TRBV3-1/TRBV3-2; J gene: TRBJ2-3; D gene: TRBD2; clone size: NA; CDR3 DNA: TGTGCCAGCAGCCAAGAATCTGTCTCGGGGGGGGCAACAGATACGCAGTATTTT; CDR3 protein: CASSQESVSGGATDTQYF
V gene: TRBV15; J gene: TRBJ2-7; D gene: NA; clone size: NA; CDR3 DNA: TGTGCCACCAGCAGAGACTCTTACGAGGGGGACGGCGAGCAGTACTTC; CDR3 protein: CATSRDSYEGDGEQYF
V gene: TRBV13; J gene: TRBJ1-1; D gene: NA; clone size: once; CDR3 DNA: TGTGCCAGCAGCGAACAGAACACTGAAGCTTTCTTT; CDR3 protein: CASSEQNTEAFF
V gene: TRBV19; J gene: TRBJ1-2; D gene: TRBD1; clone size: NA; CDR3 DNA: TGTGCCAGTAATCACCGGGACAGGGTGATCGGCTACACCTTC; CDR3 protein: CASNHRDRVIGYTF
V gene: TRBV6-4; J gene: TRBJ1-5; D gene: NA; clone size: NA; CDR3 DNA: TGTGCCAGCAGTATACAGGGCGGGCAGCCCCAGCATTTT; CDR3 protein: CASSIQGGQPQHF
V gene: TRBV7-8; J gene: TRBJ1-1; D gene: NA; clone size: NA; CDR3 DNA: TGTGCCAGCAGCCCAGTATTATGGACTGAAGCTTTCTTT; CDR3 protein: CASSPVLWTEAFF
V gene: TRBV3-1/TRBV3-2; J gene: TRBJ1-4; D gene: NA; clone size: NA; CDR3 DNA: TGTGCCAGCAGCCATAGACACAGGCCTGACGATGAAAAACTGTTTTTT; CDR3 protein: CASSHRHRPDDEKLFF
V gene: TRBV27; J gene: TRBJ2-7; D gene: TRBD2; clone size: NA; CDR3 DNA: TGTGCCAGCAGTTTCGGGCTAGCGGGCGGTACATTCTACGAGCAGTACTTC; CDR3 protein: CASSFGLAGGTFYEQYF
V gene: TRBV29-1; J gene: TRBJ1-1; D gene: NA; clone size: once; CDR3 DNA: TGCAGCGTTCGAAACGCCGGCGGCGCTTTCTTT; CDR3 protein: CSVRNAGGAFF
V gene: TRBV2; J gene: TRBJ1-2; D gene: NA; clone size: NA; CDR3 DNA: TGTGCCAGCAGTGAAATCCGAGACTATGGCTACACCTTC; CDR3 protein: CASSEIRDYGYTF
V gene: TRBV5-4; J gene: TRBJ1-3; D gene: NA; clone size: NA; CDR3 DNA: TGTGCCAGCAGCTCACGGAGCTCTGGAAACACCATATATTTT; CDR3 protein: CASSSRSSGNTIYF
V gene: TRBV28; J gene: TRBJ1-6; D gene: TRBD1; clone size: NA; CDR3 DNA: TGTGCCAGCAGTTTATATCGGTTACAGGGGGATTCACCCCTCCACTTT; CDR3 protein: CASSLYRLQGDSPLHF
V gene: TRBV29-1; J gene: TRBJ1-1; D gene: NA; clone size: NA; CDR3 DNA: TGCAGCGTGGGGGCGCCGTCCACTGAAGCTTTCTTT; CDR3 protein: CSVGAPSTEAFF
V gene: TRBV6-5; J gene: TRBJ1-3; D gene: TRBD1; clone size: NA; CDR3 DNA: TGTGCCAGCAGTAGGGGGACAGAAGGAAACACCATATATTTT; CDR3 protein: CASSRGTEGNTIYF
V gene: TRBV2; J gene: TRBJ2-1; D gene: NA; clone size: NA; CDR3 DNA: TGTGCCAGCAGTGAATGGGAGAGCTCCTACAATGAGCAGTTCTTC; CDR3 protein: CASSEWESSYNEQFF
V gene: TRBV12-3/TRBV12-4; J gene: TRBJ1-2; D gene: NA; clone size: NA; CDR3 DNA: TGTGCCAGCACGGAAGGAGTGGAAGACGGCTACACCTTC; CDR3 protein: CASTEGVEDGYTF
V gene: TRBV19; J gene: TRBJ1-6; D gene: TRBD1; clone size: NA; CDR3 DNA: TGTGCCAGTAGTGAGGGGGCGCCGGATTCACCCCTCCACTTT; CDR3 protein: CASSEGAPDSPLHF
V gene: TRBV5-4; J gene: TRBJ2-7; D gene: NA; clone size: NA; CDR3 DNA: TGTGCCAGCAGCTTGGGACTAAGCTATGACGAGCAGTACTTC; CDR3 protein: CASSLGLSYDEQYF
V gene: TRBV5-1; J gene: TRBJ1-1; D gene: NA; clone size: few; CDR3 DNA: TGCGCCAGCAGCGAACCACAGTCTTTGAACACTGAAGCTTTCTTT; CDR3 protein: CASSEPQSLNTEAFF
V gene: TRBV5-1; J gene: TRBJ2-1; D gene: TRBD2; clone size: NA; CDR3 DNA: TGCGCCAGCAGCTCCGTCCGGGAGGGTGAGCAGTTCTTC; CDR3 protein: CASSSVREGEQFF
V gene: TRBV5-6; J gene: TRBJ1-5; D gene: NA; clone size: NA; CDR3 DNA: TGTGCCAGCAGCTGGGGGCCCGCTAGCAATCAGCCCCAGCATTTT; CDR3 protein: CASSWGPASNQPQHF
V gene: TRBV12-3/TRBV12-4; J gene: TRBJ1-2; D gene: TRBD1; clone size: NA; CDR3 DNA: TGTGCCGTACGGGACAGCTCACGATATGGCTACACCTTC; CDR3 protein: CAVRDSSRYGYTF
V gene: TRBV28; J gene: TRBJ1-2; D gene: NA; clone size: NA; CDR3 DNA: TGTGCCAGCAATAAGCAGGGGTATGGCTACACCTTC; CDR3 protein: CASNKQGYGYTF
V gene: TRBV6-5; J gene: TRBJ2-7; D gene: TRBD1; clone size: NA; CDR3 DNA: TGTGCCAGCAGAAGGACAGGGACAGGCTACGAGCAGTACTTC; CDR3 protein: CASRRTGTGYEQYF
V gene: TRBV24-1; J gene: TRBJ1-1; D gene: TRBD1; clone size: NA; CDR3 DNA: TGTGCCACCAGTGACCCCACCGGGGACAGGGGGGACACTGAAGCTTTCTTT; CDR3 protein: CATSDPTGDRGDTEAFF
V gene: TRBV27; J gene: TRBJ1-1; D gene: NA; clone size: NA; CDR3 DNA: TGTGCCAGCAGTCCCCGACAGCCCACTGAAGCTTTCTTT; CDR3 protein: CASSPRQPTEAFF
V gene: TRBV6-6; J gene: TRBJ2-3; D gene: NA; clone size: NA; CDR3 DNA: TGTGCCAGCAGTCTCTCCGACCGGGACACCCTAGGTCTTGACACGCAGTATTTT; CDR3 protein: CASSLSDRDTLGLDTQYF
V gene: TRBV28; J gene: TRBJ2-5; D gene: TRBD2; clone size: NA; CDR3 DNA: TGTGCCAGCAGTTCCCGGGGGGGGCCCCAAGAGACCCAGTACTTC; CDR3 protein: CASSSRGGPQETQYF
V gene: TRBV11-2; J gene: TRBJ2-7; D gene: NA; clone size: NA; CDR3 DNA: TGTGCCAGCACCTCCTCACGGGTGGAAAACTACGAGCAGTACTTC; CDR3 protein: CASTSSRVENYEQYF
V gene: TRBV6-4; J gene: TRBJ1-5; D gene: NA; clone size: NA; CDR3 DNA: TGTGCCAGCAGCGGGGGGGGGCCCAGCAATCAGCCCCAGCATTTT; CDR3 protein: CASSGGGPSNQPQHF
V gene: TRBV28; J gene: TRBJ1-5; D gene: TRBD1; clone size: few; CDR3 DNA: TGTGCCAGCAGTTTAAGCAGGGGGGATCAGCCCCAGCATTTT; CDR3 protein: CASSLSRGDQPQHF
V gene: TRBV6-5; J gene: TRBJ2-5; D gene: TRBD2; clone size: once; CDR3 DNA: TGTGCCAGCAGACGGACCGGACTAGTCCAAGAGACCCAGTACTTC; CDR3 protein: CASRRTGLVQETQYF
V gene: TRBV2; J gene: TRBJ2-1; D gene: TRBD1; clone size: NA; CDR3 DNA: TGTGCCAGCACCAGGGGACAGAACAATGAGCAGTTCTTC; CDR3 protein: CASTRGQNNEQFF
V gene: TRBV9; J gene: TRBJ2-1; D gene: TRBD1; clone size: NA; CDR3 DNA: TGTGCCAGCAGCGCTCGACAGGGGGCTTGGAATGAGCAGTTCTTC; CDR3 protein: CASSARQGAWNEQFF
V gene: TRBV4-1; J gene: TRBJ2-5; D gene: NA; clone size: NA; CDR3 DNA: TGCGCCAGCAGCCAAAACCCCCTGGCAGGGCAAGAGACCCAGTACTTC; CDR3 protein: CASSQNPLAGQETQYF
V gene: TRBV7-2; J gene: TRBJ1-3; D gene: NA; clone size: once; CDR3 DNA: TGTGCCAGCAGCCCTCGGACGGGGGGAAACACCGTATATTTT; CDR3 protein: CASSPRTGGNTVYF
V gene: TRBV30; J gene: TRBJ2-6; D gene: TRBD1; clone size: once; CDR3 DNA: TGTGCCCTAAGTGGGGCCTGGACAGGGACCGGGGCCAACGTCCTGACTTTC; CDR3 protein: CALSGAWTGTGANVLTF